The 6 T cell receptor beta chains listed next were all sequenced from one sample in a study of metastatic and nonmetastatic thyroid tumors. TCRdb reassembled clones from the PCR reads with MiXCR. Of tens of thousands of clones in the sample, 9.5% to 13% were seen once. Ahead of thyroid surgery, no patient had received treatment of any kind. The source material was blood. The source of these receptors is a male donor with papillary thyroid cancer or a benign thyroid nodule (not recorded which). Some clones in this sample may be carry-over from other donors' samples.

This clone was picked up many times. The V and J genes are TRBV10-2 and TRBJ2-7; possible D gene TRBD2, 6 bases. Germline V gene data show CDR1 as WSHSY and CDR2 as SAAADI. V was shortened by 7 bases and J by 4 bases, with 14 bases between the two germline ends. This CDR3 has 13 amino acids. CDR3 amino acids: CASTPPGGYEQYF. The DNA of the CDR3 is TGCGCCAGCACCCCGCCTGGGGGGTACGAGCAGTACTTC.

This clone was detected only a few times. This chain uses TRBV28 with TRBJ2-7, with a possible D match to TRBD2 (6 bases). Germline V gene data show CDR1 as MDHEN and CDR2 as SYDVKM. The CDR3 length is 17 residues. V lost 3 bases, J lost 5 bases, and 23 bases lay in between. The CDR3 DNA sequence: TGTGCCAGCAGTTTTGATGGATGGACTATCGGTTACAACGAGCAGTACTTC. Amino acids: CASSFDGWTIGYNEQYF.

This clone was observed at least ten times. A much larger clone is a single base away; this may be a read error. Other nucleotide sequences from this sample produce the same CDR3. The chain joins TRBV6-1 to TRBJ2-2; D unresolved. Trimming took 9 bases from V and 7 from J, leaving 18 bases between them. The CDR3 extends over 14 amino acids. Germline V lookup: CDR1 MNHNS, CDR2 SASEGT. The CDR3 DNA reads TGTGCCAGTAGCTTCGACCGGGCCAACGGGGAGCTGTTTTTT. This translates into CASSFDRANGELFF.

This clone was seen a handful of times. V and J are TRBV19 and TRBJ2-1; 8 bases line up with TRBD2. The V segment lost 5 bases and the J segment 9 bases; nucleotides outside the gene matches: 18. There are 17 residues in the CDR3. Germline V gene sequence: CDR1 LNHDA, CDR2 SQIVND (reference sequence). Written as DNA, the CDR3 is TGTGCCAGTAGTGTACTCATCGGGAGGGCCTTTAGGAGTGAGCAGTTCTTC. It is translated as CASSVLIGRAFRSEQFF.

The table lists this clone with many counts. The rearrangement joins TRBV9 to TRBJ2-2; D ambiguous. Germline V lookup: CDR1 SGDLS, CDR2 YYNGEE. The CDR3 extends over 16 amino acids. The germline V and J ends were trimmed by 0 bases and 0 bases, with 9 bases remaining between them. The CDR3 coding sequence is TGTGCCAGCAGCGTAGGTTCACAGTCGAACACCGGGGAGCTGTTTTTT. The encoded protein is CASSVGSQSNTGELFF.

In its sample, this clone was seen many times. The J gene is TRBJ2-3, the V gene TRBV19; 8 nucleotides line up with TRBD2. This CDR3 is built from 15 residues. The trim removed 0 bases at V and 2 bases at J, leaving 1 base unmatched. Germline V gives CDR1 LNHDA, CDR2 SQIVND (reference sequence). The CDR3 sequence: CASSIERGATDTQYF. The DNA of the CDR3 is TGTGCCAGTAGTATAGAGCGGGGGGCCACAGATACGCAGTATTTT. The full variable domain, in which reference TRBV19 and TRBJ2-3 provide the parts outside the CDR3, is DGGITQSPKYLFRKEGQNVTLSCEQNLNHDAMYWYRQDPGQGLRLIYYSQIVNDFQKGDIAEGYSVSREKKESFPLTVTSAQKNPTAFYLCASSIERGATDTQYFGPGTRLTVL.